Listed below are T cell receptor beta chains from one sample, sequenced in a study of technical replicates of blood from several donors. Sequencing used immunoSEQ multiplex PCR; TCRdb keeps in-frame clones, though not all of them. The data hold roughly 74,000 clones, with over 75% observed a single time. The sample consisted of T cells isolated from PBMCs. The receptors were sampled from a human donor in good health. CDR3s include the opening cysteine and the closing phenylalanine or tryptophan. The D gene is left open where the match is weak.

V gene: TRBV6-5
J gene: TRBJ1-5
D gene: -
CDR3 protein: CASSYSGGDNQPQHF
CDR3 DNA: TGTGCCAGCAGTTACTCCGGAGGGGACAATCAGCCCCAGCATTTT

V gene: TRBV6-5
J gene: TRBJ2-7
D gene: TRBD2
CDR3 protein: CASSYLGLVAEQYF
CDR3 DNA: TGTGCCAGCAGTTATTTGGGACTAGTTGCCGAGCAGTACTTC

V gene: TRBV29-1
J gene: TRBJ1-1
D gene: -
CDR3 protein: CSVWRQVSTEAFF
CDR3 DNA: TGCAGCGTGTGGAGACAGGTCTCCACTGAAGCTTTCTTT

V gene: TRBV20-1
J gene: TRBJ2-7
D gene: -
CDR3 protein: CSAIYIHEQYF
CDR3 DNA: TGCAGTGCTATATATATCCACGAGCAGTACTTC

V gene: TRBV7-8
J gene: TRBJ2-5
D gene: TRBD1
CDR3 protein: CASSLGQEETQYF
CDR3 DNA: TGTGCCAGCAGCCTGGGACAGGAAGAGACCCAGTACTTC

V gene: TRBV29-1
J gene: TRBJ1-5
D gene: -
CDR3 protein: CSVGEADGNQPQHF
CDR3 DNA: TGCAGCGTTGGGGAGGCGGATGGCAATCAGCCCCAGCATTTT

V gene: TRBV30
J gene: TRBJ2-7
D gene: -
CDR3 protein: CAWSVFPGSYEQYF
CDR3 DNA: TGTGCCTGGAGTGTCTTCCCGGGATCCTACGAGCAGTACTTC

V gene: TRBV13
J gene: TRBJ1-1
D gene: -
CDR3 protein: CASSLTVNTEAFF
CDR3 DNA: TGTGCCAGCAGCTTAACAGTGAACACTGAAGCTTTCTTT

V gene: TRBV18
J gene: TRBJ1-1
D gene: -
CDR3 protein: CASSPIPGWNTEAFF
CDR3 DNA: TGTGCCAGCTCACCAATCCCAGGGTGGAACACTGAAGCTTTCTTT

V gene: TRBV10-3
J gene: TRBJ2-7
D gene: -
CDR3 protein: CAIAGSYEQYF
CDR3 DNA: TGTGCCATCGCAGGAAGCTACGAGCAGTACTTC

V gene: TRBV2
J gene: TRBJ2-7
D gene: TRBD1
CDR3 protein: CASSESGGTGSYEQYF
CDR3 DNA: TGTGCCAGCAGTGAAAGTGGGGGGACAGGCTCCTACGAGCAGTACTTC

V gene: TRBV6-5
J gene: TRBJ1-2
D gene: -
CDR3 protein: CASSYFQEINYGYTF
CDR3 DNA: TGTGCCAGCAGTTACTTTCAGGAAATTAACTATGGCTACACCTTC

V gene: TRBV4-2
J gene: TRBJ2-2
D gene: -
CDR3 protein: CASSQEASASNTGELFF
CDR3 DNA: TGTGCCAGCAGCCAAGAAGCCAGCGCTTCGAACACCGGGGAGCTGTTTTTT

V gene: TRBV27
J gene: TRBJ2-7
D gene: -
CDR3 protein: CASSFTATRFPYEQYF
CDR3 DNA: TGTGCCAGCAGTTTTACAGCAACCCGGTTCCCCTACGAGCAGTACTTC

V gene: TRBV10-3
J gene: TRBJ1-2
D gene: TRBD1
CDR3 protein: CATWTGGLSLYGYTF
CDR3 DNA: TGTGCCACATGGACAGGGGGGCTTTCACTCTATGGCTACACCTTC

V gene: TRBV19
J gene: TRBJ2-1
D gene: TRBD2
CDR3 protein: CASSNIGAGGLNEQFF
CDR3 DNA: TGTGCCAGTAGTAACATTGGAGCGGGAGGTCTAAATGAGCAGTTCTTC

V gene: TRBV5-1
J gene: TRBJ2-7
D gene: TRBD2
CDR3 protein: CASSGYSGFPYEQYF
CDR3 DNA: TGCGCCAGCAGCGGGTATAGCGGGTTCCCCTACGAGCAGTACTTC